One and the same sample provided the 23 T cell receptor beta chains below, sequenced in a study of OX40 agonist ivuxolimab in advanced cancers. Receptors were amplified or captured by the immunoSEQ multiplex PCR assay. Entries here come from immuneACCESS through TCRdb and include only in-frame sequences with V and J called. Some clones fail to appear in such tables; in the studies checked, an unresolved V gene covers under half of the shortfall, and the cause of the remainder is unknown. This sample has about 90,000 clones in its table, and around 90% of those were observed once. The ten largest clones capture less than 8% of the sample. The material was CD4+ or CD8+ T cells sorted from blood, obtained in a trial of the OX40 agonist ivuxolimab. The origin of the receptors is an adult with an advanced solid tumor such as melanoma, head and neck, liver or kidney cancer.

CDR3 protein: CAISEAGNTYNEQFF. In DNA form, the CDR3 reads TGTGCCATCAGTGAGGCGGGAAACACCTACAATGAGCAGTTCTTC. The rearrangement links TRBV10-3 to TRBJ2-1; tentative D call: TRBD2 (6 bases). CDR1 is ENHRY, CDR2 SYGVKD, per germline. The V end lost 2 bases, the J end lost 2 bases, and 10 bases lay between the germline ends. The CDR3 is 15 amino acids.

This clone appeared once. The chain joins TRBV5-1 to TRBJ2-5; 7 nucleotides match TRBD1. The J call may not be correct, given that the DNA end is closer to TRBJ2-7. This CDR3 region has 14 residues. Looked up from germline, CDR1 is SGHRS and CDR2 is YFSETQ. The CDR3 nucleotides are TGCGCCAGCAATCGGGACAGAGGATCCTACGAGCAGTACTTC. Translated: CASNRDRGSYEQYF.

The chain links TRBV11-1 to TRBJ1-1; TRBD1 might be the D (5 bases). V was pared by 8 bases and J by 4 bases, with 17 bases between. Germline CDR1 and CDR2: SGHAT and FQDESV (reference sequence). The CDR3 contains 14 residues. As DNA, the CDR3 is TGTGCCAGCCGGGGCCATCTTGGGGGCACTGAAGCTTTCTTT. Residues: CASRGHLGGTEAFF.

The rearrangement uses TRBV7-9 and TRBJ2-7; TRBD1 is a possible D gene (6 bases). Germline V gene lookup returns CDR1 SEHNR and CDR2 FQNEAQ (reference sequence). Trimming pared 3 bases from V and 2 bases from J, leaving 8 bases between. CDR3 length equals 13 residues. The CDR3 sequence: CASSFGQTYEQYF. Here the CDR3 DNA reads TGTGCCAGCAGCTTCGGACAGACCTACGAGCAGTACTTC.

Only one count was recorded for this clone. V is TRBV28 and J is TRBJ1-2; no clear D gene. Germline CDR1 MDHEN, CDR2 SYDVKM. The CDR3 consists of 11 residues. Trimming shortened V by 5 bases and J by 4 bases, and 5 bases separated the two germline ends. The CDR3 DNA follows: TGTGCCAGCAGTCCCTCCTATGGCTACACCTTC. This gives the protein CASSPSYGYTF.

This chain uses TRBV11-3 with TRBJ2-7; D is possibly TRBD1 (5 bases). V was pared by 1 base and J by 5 bases, with 9 bases between. CDR1 is SGHNT and CDR2 is YENEEA in the germline V gene. CDR3 length equals 13 residues. The CDR3 DNA reads TGTGCCAGCAGCTTAGGACAGAATCACGAGCAGTACTTC. Protein product: CASSLGQNHEQYF.

This clone was observed a single time. The chain employs TRBV7-9 and TRBJ2-7, with 9 positions matching TRBD1. CDR1 and CDR2 from the germline V gene are SEHNR and FQNEAQ (reference sequence). V lost 5 bases and J lost 6; bases outside the gene matches: 8. The CDR3 is 14 amino acids. The CDR3 protein is CASSTGTGRSEQYF. For the CDR3, the DNA is TGTGCCAGCAGCACGGGGACAGGGAGATCCGAGCAGTACTTC.

Here the CDR3 reads CASSEVVGDYNEQFF. The CDR3, as DNA: TGCGCCAGCAGTGAGGTTGTGGGAGACTACAATGAGCAGTTCTTC. The rearrangement uses TRBV10-1 and TRBJ2-1, with D perhaps TRBD2 (5 bases). Germline-derived CDR1 and CDR2 are WNHNN and SYGVQD (reference sequence). V was shortened by 2 bases and J by 3 bases, with 11 bases between the two germline ends. The CDR3 is made up of 15 amino acids.

On this clone: The germline gene is not matched at one end of the junction; a read error may be the cause. The chain employs TRBV7-7 and TRBJ2-1; TRBD2 agrees at 7 bases. This CDR3 has 16 amino acids. Germline V CDR1 and CDR2: SSHAT, FNYEAQ (reference sequence). CDR3 protein: CASSLGEGGGYNEQFF. In DNA form, the CDR3 reads TGTGCTAGCAGCTTAGGGGAGGGCGGGGGATACAATGAGCAGTTCTTC.

J is TRBJ2-5 and V is TRBV19; the match to TRBD1 covers 8 bases. TRBJ2-7 matches the DNA end more closely, so the J call is doubtful. The CDR3 is 15 residues long. Germline V gene lookup returns CDR1 LNHDA and CDR2 SQIVND (reference sequence). CDR3 loop: CASSITGTGVLEQYF. CDR3 DNA sequence: TGTGCCAGTAGTATAACCGGGACAGGAGTACTCGAGCAGTACTTC.

The chain recombines TRBV5-1 with TRBJ2-5; TRBD1 matches 9 bases. Unmatched junction bases numbered 13, after V lost 3 bases and J lost 1 base. The germline gives CDR1 SGHRS, CDR2 YFSETQ. The CDR3 runs to 18 residues. DNA for the CDR3: TGCGCCAGCAGCTGGTACCGGGACAGGGACCTTATCCAAGAGACCCAGTACTTC. Amino acid sequence: CASSWYRDRDLIQETQYF.

This clone was picked up one time. The chain couples TRBV27 to TRBJ1-2, with D unclear. The ends were cut back, 8 bases at V and 2 bases at J, with 12 bases in the middle. There are 13 residues in the CDR3. Germline-derived CDR1 and CDR2 are MNHEY and SMNVEV (reference sequence). DNA of the CDR3: TGTGCCAGCTGTTGTACGTTAAACTATGGCTACACCTTC. The encoded protein is CASCCTLNYGYTF.

The chain is built from TRBV6-1 and TRBJ2-4, with a weak D call TRBD2 (5 bases). V was shortened by 4 bases and J by 7 bases, with 14 bases between the two germline ends. Looked up from germline, CDR1 is MNHNS and CDR2 is SASEGT. The CDR3 extends over 14 amino acids. This CDR3 reads CASSVLGVENIQYF. CDR3 DNA: TGTGCCAGCAGTGTCCTGGGAGTTGAGAACATTCAGTACTTC.

CDR3 sequence: CASSLDSTSGNTIYF. The CDR3, as DNA: TGTGCCAGCTCACTTGACAGCACCTCTGGAAACACCATATATTTT. This chain joins TRBV18 and TRBJ1-3; tentatively, D is TRBD1 (5 bases). V gave up 4 bases and J gave up 0 bases, with 10 bases separating them. CDR3 length: 15 residues. CDR1 KGHSH and CDR2 LQKENI come from the germline V gene.

The gene calls are TRBV18 and TRBJ1-2; 9 nucleotides line up with TRBD1. This CDR3 comprises 14 residues. Trimming cost V 4 bases and J 7 bases; bases outside gene matches: 7. Germline V gene sequence: CDR1 KGHSH, CDR2 LQKENI. In DNA form, the CDR3 reads TGTGCCAGCTCACTACAGGGGGCGCAGTCTGGCTACACCTTC. It codes for CASSLQGAQSGYTF.

This clone was detected only a few times. V usage is TRBV14 and J usage is TRBJ2-1, with D unclear. CDR1 SGHDN and CDR2 FVKESK come from the germline V gene. Trimming left V 2 bases short and J 0 bases short, with 11 bases between. The CDR3 sequence is 16 residues long. The CDR3 is CASSQQPPSSYNEQFF. CDR3 sequence (DNA): TGTGCCAGCAGCCAACAGCCGCCGAGCTCCTACAATGAGCAGTTCTTC.

The genes are TRBV5-4 and TRBJ2-3; tentative D call: TRBD2 (5 bases). Germline V CDR1 and CDR2: SGHNT, YYREEE (reference sequence). This CDR3 comprises 14 residues. V was pared by 0 bases and J by 4 bases, with 9 bases between. CDR3 in amino acids: CASSLGGRSDTQYF. CDR3 nucleotides: TGTGCCAGCAGCTTGGGTGGGAGATCAGATACGCAGTATTTT.

The chain employs TRBV7-9 and TRBJ1-3; tentatively, D is TRBD1 (5 bases). Between the trimmed V and J ends, which lost 4 bases and 0 bases, there was a span of 19 bases. Germline V gene lookup returns CDR1 SEHNR and CDR2 FQNEAQ (reference sequence). The CDR3 is 18 residues long. CDR3 region: CASSSRFGAAFSGNTIYF. CDR3 DNA sequence: TGTGCCAGCAGCTCAAGGTTCGGGGCGGCATTCTCTGGAAACACCATATATTTT.

The chain recombines TRBV9 with TRBJ2-3, with D perhaps given as TRBD1 or TRBD2 (6 bases each). Trimming took off 4 bases at V and 0 bases at J, with 18 bases between the two ends. The CDR3 loop spans 17 amino acids. Germline V gives CDR1 SGDLS, CDR2 YYNGEE. The CDR3 is CASSFRGGSGSTDTQYF. The CDR3 coding sequence is TGTGCCAGCAGCTTCAGGGGAGGTAGCGGAAGCACAGATACGCAGTATTTT.

V and J are TRBV9 and TRBJ2-1; 10 bases match TRBD2. V was clipped by 1 base and J by 6 bases; unmatched bases: 7. The CDR3 covers 16 residues. Germline loops: CDR1 SGDLS, CDR2 YYNGEE. Here the CDR3 reads CASSVLLAGEANEQFF. DNA of the CDR3: TGTGCCAGCAGCGTACTCCTAGCGGGAGAGGCCAATGAGCAGTTCTTC.

V usage is TRBV4-2 and J usage is TRBJ2-7; TRBD2 matches at 10 bases. The CDR3 length is 15 residues. Trimming cost V 2 bases and J 6 bases; bases outside gene matches: 7. The germline gives CDR1 LGHNA, CDR2 YNFKEQ. Here the CDR3 reads CASSQRLAGGFEQYF. CDR3 coding DNA: TGTGCCAGCAGCCAACGACTAGCGGGTGGATTCGAGCAGTACTTC.

The chain carries TRBV4-1 and TRBJ1-5; D remains unclear. The CDR3 length is 15 residues. Trimming took off 0 bases at V and 5 bases at J, with 11 bases between the two ends. Germline values: CDR1 MGHRA, CDR2 YSYEKL. Written as DNA, the CDR3 is TGCGCCAGCAGCCAAGATGGGAGTTACCATCAGCCCCAGCATTTT. Protein sequence: CASSQDGSYHQPQHF.

The chain links TRBV13 to TRBJ2-2; maybe TRBD1 (6 bases). The CDR3 contains 18 residues. CDR1 is PRHDT and CDR2 is FYEKMQ in the germline V gene (reference sequence). V was trimmed by 5 bases and J by 3 bases, leaving 22 bases between them. The CDR3 loop reads CASSPPNLRGAYTGELFF. In DNA form, the CDR3 reads TGTGCCAGCAGCCCGCCTAACCTCAGGGGCGCGTACACCGGGGAGCTGTTTTTT. Using reference TRBV13 and TRBJ2-2 for the parts outside the CDR3, the full variable domain is AAGVIQSPRHLIKEKRETATLKCYPIPRHDTVYWYQQGPGQDPQFLISFYEKMQSDKGSIPDRFSAQQFSDYHSELNMSSLELGDSALYFCASSPPNLRGAYTGELFFGEGSRLTVL.